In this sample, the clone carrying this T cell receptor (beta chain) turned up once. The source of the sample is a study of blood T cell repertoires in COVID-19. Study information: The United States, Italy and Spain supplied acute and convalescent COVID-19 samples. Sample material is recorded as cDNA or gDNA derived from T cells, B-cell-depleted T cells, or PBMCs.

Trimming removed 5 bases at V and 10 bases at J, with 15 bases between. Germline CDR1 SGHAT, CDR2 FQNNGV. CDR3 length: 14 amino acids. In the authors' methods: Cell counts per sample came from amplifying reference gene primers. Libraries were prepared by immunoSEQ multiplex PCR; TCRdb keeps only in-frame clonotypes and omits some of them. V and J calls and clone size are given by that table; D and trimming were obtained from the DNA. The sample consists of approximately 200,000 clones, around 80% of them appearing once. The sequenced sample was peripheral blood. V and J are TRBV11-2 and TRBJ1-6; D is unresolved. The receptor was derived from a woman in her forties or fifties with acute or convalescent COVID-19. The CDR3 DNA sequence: TGTGCCAGCAGCGGCGCGGGCGACGGATCACCCCTCCACTTT. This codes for CASSGAGDGSPLHF.